This T cell receptor (beta chain) was documented in a study of blood T cell repertoires in COVID-19. Overall study context: The origin of the acute and convalescent COVID-19 samples was the United States, Italy and Spain. PBMCs, B-cell-depleted T cells, or T cells were the source of the cDNA or gDNA that made up the material.

This clone showed up just a few times. Per the original data handling: From reference gene primer amplification, estimates of nucleated cell counts were derived. Profiling relied on immunoSEQ multiplex PCR, and the TCRdb table lists in-frame clones only, not all of them. V, J and clone size reflect that table, while D and trimming were determined from the DNA. The sample lists more than 200,000 clones, about 80% occurring once. This CDR3 contains 11 residues. The V end was cut by 5 bases, the J end by 7 bases, with 11 bases between. Germline CDR1 and CDR2: GTSNPN and SVGIG (reference sequence). The chain joins TRBV30 to TRBJ2-5; no clear D gene. Sequencing was carried out using peripheral blood. This sequence originates from a man aged 45-60 years with active or convalescent COVID-19. DNA of the CDR3: TGTGCCTGGGCGAGAGAGAGGACCCAGTACTTC. Translation gives CAWARERTQYF. Supplemented by reference TRBV30 and TRBJ2-5, the full variable domain reads SQTIHQWPATLVQPVGSPLSLECTVEGTSNPNLYWYRQAAGRGLQLLFYSVGIGQISSEVPQNLSASRPQDRQFILSSKKLLLSDSGFYLCAWARERTQYFGPGTRLLVL.